The 10 T cell receptor beta chains reported below all come from one sample, sequenced in a study of OX40 agonist ivuxolimab in advanced cancers. Profiled with immunoSEQ multiplex PCR; TCRdb holds only in-frame clones, not every one. The profile shows about 73,000 clones, around nine tenths of them singletons. This specimen consisted of CD4+ or CD8+ T cells sorted from blood, obtained in a trial of the OX40 agonist ivuxolimab. These receptors were taken from an adult with an advanced solid tumor such as melanoma, head and neck, liver or kidney cancer.

The rearrangement joins TRBV5-5 to TRBJ2-7; tentatively, D is TRBD2 (5 bases). Germline V gives CDR1 SGHKS, CDR2 YYEKEE (reference sequence). V was cut by 5 bases and J by 9 bases, with 18 bases left in between. CDR3 length equals 13 residues. The CDR3 DNA reads TGTGCCAGCAGGTTTGGACTCTCATCGGGGCAGTACTTC. This sequence encodes CASRFGLSSGQYF.

The rearrangement uses TRBV7-6 and TRBJ2-3, with TRBD1 identical over 7 bases. The V and J ends lost 1 base and 0 bases, in that order; junction bases with no gene match: 4. The CDR3 runs to 16 residues. Germline CDR1 and CDR2: SGHVS and FNYEAQ. CDR3 protein: CASSLEVTGSTDTQYF. In DNA, the CDR3 is TGTGCCAGCAGCTTAGAAGTGACAGGGAGCACAGATACGCAGTATTTT.

The V call is TRBV28, the J call TRBJ1-6; 7 bases match TRBD1. CDR1 and CDR2 from the germline V gene are MDHEN and SYDVKM. The CDR3 totals 17 residues. V dropped 6 bases and J dropped 0; count of bases not matched to a gene: 8. The CDR3 DNA is TGTGCCAGCAGGACCCCGGACAGGAGCTCCTATAATTCACCCCTCCACTTT. Translated, it gives CASRTPDRSSYNSPLHF.

The chain is built from TRBV28 and TRBJ1-2; no clear D gene. The germline V and J ends were trimmed by 3 bases and 2 bases, with 7 bases remaining between them. This CDR3 region has 13 residues. Germline values: CDR1 MDHEN, CDR2 SYDVKM. The CDR3 region has the DNA TGTGCCAGCAGTTTTGGCCAGAACTATGGCTACACCTTC. This translates into CASSFGQNYGYTF.

The chain uses TRBV5-4 and TRBJ2-2; 9 bases fit TRBD1. Trimming removed 4 bases from V and 6 bases from J; junction bases left unmatched: 10. The CDR3 covers 16 residues. Germline assignment: CDR1 SGHNT and CDR2 YYREEE (reference sequence). The CDR3 sequence is CASSRDGTGIPGELFF. CDR3 nucleotide sequence: TGTGCCAGCAGCCGGGACGGGACAGGGATCCCCGGGGAGCTGTTTTTT.

This chain uses TRBV7-9 with TRBJ1-3, with a tentative D call TRBD1 (5 bases). Trimming left V 5 bases short and J 9 bases short, with 14 bases between. CDR1 is SEHNR, CDR2 FQNEAQ, per germline (reference sequence). The CDR3 sequence is 13 residues long. The CDR3 region has the DNA TGTGCCAGCAGCGTCCAGGGAGGAGCCACCATATATTTT. As protein: CASSVQGGATIYF.

This sequence joins TRBV5-1 and TRBJ2-5; no definite D call. From germline, CDR1 is SGHRS and CDR2 YFSETQ. CDR3 length: 12 residues. V gave up 0 bases and J gave up 5 bases, with 5 bases separating them. The CDR3 region has the DNA TGCGCCAGCAGCTTGGCCATGGAGACCCAGTACTTC. The encoded protein is CASSLAMETQYF.

A few counts support this clone. The J gene is TRBJ2-7, the V gene TRBV6-5, with 10 nucleotides matching TRBD2. Looked up from germline, CDR1 is MNHEY and CDR2 is SVGAGI. The J segment lost 3 bases and the V segment lost 2 bases, leaving 1 base of the junction unmatched. The CDR3 length is 14 residues. CDR3 in amino acids: CASSYRLAGYEQYF. DNA of the CDR3: TGTGCCAGCAGTTACCGACTAGCGGGCTACGAGCAGTACTTC.

This rearrangement joins TRBV28 to TRBJ1-1, with 7 nucleotides matching TRBD1. Trimming at V came to 4 bases and at J to 5 bases, leaving 7 bases not matched to a gene. This CDR3 is 14 amino acids long. The germline V gene has CDR1 MDHEN and CDR2 SYDVKM. Here the CDR3 reads CASSSSGGGTEAFF. For the CDR3, the DNA is TGTGCCAGCAGTTCGTCAGGGGGAGGTACTGAAGCTTTCTTT.

In DNA, the CDR3 is TGTGCCAGCAGCGTAGCTGGACGAGGGGGTGGAAGGTACCAAGAGACCCAGTACTTC. Residues: CASSVAGRGGGRYQETQYF. The chain links TRBV9 to TRBJ2-5, with a possible D match to TRBD1 (6 bases). The V gene's germline CDR1 is SGDLS and CDR2 YYNGEE. This CDR3 is built from 19 residues. Between the trimmed V and J ends, which lost 0 bases and 0 bases, there was a span of 21 bases.